A selection of T cell receptor beta chains follows, all from one sample in a study of shared clonotypes between healthy human individuals. TCRdb's table, derived via immunoSEQ multiplex PCR, lists solely in-frame clones and lacks some. The sample includes approximately 620,000 clones, 97% of them seen just once. The sample was naive CD4+ T cells sorted from blood. The receptors shown here come from a woman in her twenties or thirties in good health. Both conserved end residues are part of each CDR3. The D gene is left open where the match is weak. Clone size appears in some rows only: once, few, many, or a class for an expanded clone.

cdr3_nt cdr3_aa d_call clone_size j_call v_call
TGTGCCAGCAGTTCCCTTACTAGCGGGAAAGATACGCAGTATTTT CASSSLTSGKDTQYF TRBD2 . TRBJ2-3 TRBV6-5
TGTGCCAGCAAAAGGCCAGGGGAGCCCCAAGAGACCCAGTACTTC CASKRPGEPQETQYF . . TRBJ2-5 TRBV27
TGCGCCAGCAGCTTGGTGACAGATACGCAGTATTTT CASSLVTDTQYF . . TRBJ2-3 TRBV5-1
TGTGCCAGCAGCGGGGCCCCCTTGGGGGAGCAGTTCTTC CASSGAPLGEQFF . once TRBJ2-1 TRBV7-2
TGTGCCACCGGGCAACACGACATGGAGACCCAGTACTTC CATGQHDMETQYF . . TRBJ2-5 TRBV7-2
TGTGCCAGCAGCTTAGACCCTGGCAGGAATCAGCCCCAGCATTTT CASSLDPGRNQPQHF . . TRBJ1-5 TRBV11-3
TGTGCCAGCAGCTTGGGGACAGTGAACTACAATGAGCAGTTCTTC CASSLGTVNYNEQFF TRBD1 . TRBJ2-1 TRBV7-9
TGTGCCAGCAGTTCCGGGCGACTAGCGGGAGACACCGGGGAGCTGTTTTTT CASSSGRLAGDTGELFF TRBD2 . TRBJ2-2 TRBV11-2
TGTGCCAGCAGTTCAGGACAGGGGGATACGGGAAACACCATATATTTT CASSSGQGDTGNTIYF TRBD1 . TRBJ1-3 TRBV7-9
TGTGCCACCTCGGCCGAGCGGGAGCTCGAGCAGTACTTC CATSAERELEQYF TRBD2 . TRBJ2-7 TRBV7-9
TGCGCCAGCAGACCCGGGACACCCGCGTTCGTTCAGTACTTC CASRPGTPAFVQYF . . TRBJ2-4 TRBV5-1
TGTGCCAGTGGTTCCGGAAGGCCTCTTGGTCCCGATGAGCAGTTCTTC CASGSGRPLGPDEQFF . . TRBJ2-1 TRBV19
TGTGCCAGCAGTTTCCCCATAGCGGGGAGCTCCTACAATGAGCAGTTCTTC CASSFPIAGSSYNEQFF TRBD2 . TRBJ2-1 TRBV28
TGTGCCAGCACCCCCCGGGGAGGAGGCGGGGAGCTGTTTTTT CASTPRGGGGELFF . . TRBJ2-2 TRBV5-4
TGTGCCAGCAGTTACCAGCTAGCGGGGGACACCGGGGAGCTGTTTTTT CASSYQLAGDTGELFF TRBD2 . TRBJ2-2 TRBV6-5
TGTGCCAGCTCGCGCGGGACTAGCGGGTCCTACGAGCAGTACTTC CASSRGTSGSYEQYF TRBD2 once TRBJ2-7 TRBV9
TGTGCCAGCAGCCACCAACCCCCCGGGGACAGGGAATCGGGGGGCTCCTACAATGAGCAGTTCTTC CASSHQPPGDRESGGSYNEQFF TRBD1 . TRBJ2-1 TRBV7-3
TGTGCCAGCTCACCCCTAGCGGGAGGGTACAATGAGCAGTTCTTC CASSPLAGGYNEQFF TRBD2 . TRBJ2-1 TRBV18
TGTGCCAGCGGGGGGGACACTGAAGCTTTCTTT CASGGDTEAFF . once TRBJ1-1 TRBV28
TGCGCCAGCAGCCAACCCTACGACAGGGGCCCCCCGAACGAGCAGTACTTC CASSQPYDRGPPNEQYF TRBD1 once TRBJ2-7 TRBV4-1
TGCGCCAGCAGCCAAGTTTTGCCGTCACCTCAGTTTTTT CASSQVLPSPQFF . . TRBJ1-4 TRBV4-1
TGTGCCAGCAGCTTAGCGCTAGCGGGAGCCAACGAGCAGTACTTC CASSLALAGANEQYF TRBD2 . TRBJ2-7 TRBV7-9
TGCAGCGCTGGGCCCTGGGCAGGGGATGCTTTCTTT CSAGPWAGDAFF . . TRBJ1-1 TRBV29-1
TGTGCCAGCAGCTTAAGGACTGAATCCACTGAAGCTTTCTTT CASSLRTESTEAFF . . TRBJ1-1 TRBV7-9